These 15 T cell receptor beta chains were all obtained from the same sample, sequenced in a study of blood T cell repertoires in COVID-19. Profiled with immunoSEQ multiplex PCR; TCRdb holds only in-frame clones, not every one. This sample has 310,000 or so clones, with 70% to 90% found just once. The specimen was peripheral blood. All receptors come from a man aged 18 to 30 who had recovered from COVID-19.

This rearrangement joins TRBV21-1 to TRBJ1-2; TRBD1, the table's D call, was not compared with the DNA. TRBV21-1 is labeled a pseudogene. The CDR3 loop spans 14 amino acids. The chain's CDR3 is CASSKETRNYGYTF. The CDR3 DNA sequence: TGTGCCAGCAGCAAAGAAACCAGAAACTATGGCTACACCTTC.

The gene calls are TRBV9 and TRBJ2-2; possible D gene TRBD1, 6 bases. The V gene lost 0 bases and the J gene lost 6 bases, with 18 bases spanning the gap. This CDR3 has 17 residues. The V gene's germline CDR1 is SGDLS and CDR2 YYNGEE. For the CDR3, the DNA is TGTGCCAGCAGCGTAGATGAGGGGGAGTTAATCTCCGGGGAGCTGTTTTTT. Protein: CASSVDEGELISGELFF.

The chain links TRBV18 to TRBJ1-1, with no clear D. V lost 0 bases, J lost 0 bases, and 11 bases lay in between. The V gene's germline CDR1 is KGHSH and CDR2 LQKENI. The CDR3 contains 16 residues. The DNA for the CDR3 is TGTGCCAGCTCACCACCTAGTATCGTTTTGAACACTGAAGCTTTCTTT. Encoded protein: CASSPPSIVLNTEAFF.

This sequence joins TRBV10-1 and TRBJ2-5, with D unclear. This CDR3 spans 13 amino acids. Trimming removed 4 bases from V and 3 bases from J, with 9 bases in between. Germline V gene lookup returns CDR1 WNHNN and CDR2 SYGVQD (reference sequence). The CDR3 DNA is TGCGCCAGCAGTGGTCAGGCTAAAGAGACCCAGTACTTC. This encodes CASSGQAKETQYF.

This chain connects TRBV4-3 to TRBJ2-7; TRBD1 is a possible D gene (5 bases). Per germline, CDR1 LGHNA and CDR2 YSLEER. V lost 0 bases and J lost 2, with 8 bases in between. This CDR3 is 14 amino acids long. CDR3 residues: CASSQEPGPYEQYF. The DNA of the CDR3 is TGCGCCAGCAGCCAAGAGCCAGGGCCCTACGAGCAGTACTTC.

The chain recombines TRBV10-3 with TRBJ1-1, with a weak D call TRBD1 (5 bases). V was cut by 3 bases and J by 1 base, with 15 bases left in between. Looked up from germline, CDR1 is ENHRY and CDR2 is SYGVKD. CDR3 size: 16 residues. This CDR3 reads CAISERIGRGNTEAFF. In DNA, the CDR3 is TGTGCCATCAGTGAAAGGATCGGGAGGGGGAACACTGAAGCTTTCTTT.

The chain couples TRBV27 to TRBJ2-7, with a possible D match to TRBD2 (5 bases). V was shortened by 3 bases and J by 3 bases, with 9 bases between the two germline ends. Germline assignment: CDR1 MNHEY and CDR2 SMNVEV (reference sequence). This CDR3 spans 13 amino acids. The DNA of the CDR3 is TGTGCCAGCAGTTTCCTTGGACTCTACGAGCAGTACTTC. Encoded protein: CASSFLGLYEQYF.

The chain links TRBV4-2 to TRBJ2-7, with 9 bases matching TRBD2. This CDR3 region has 16 residues. Germline CDR1 reads LGHNA; CDR2 reads YNFKEQ. With V trimmed by 0 bases and J by 3 bases, 6 bases remained unmatched. CDR3 nucleotides: TGTGCCAGCAGCCAAGATACAGCGGGGGGAGTCTACGAGCAGTACTTC. Amino acid sequence: CASSQDTAGGVYEQYF.

The gene calls are TRBV5-1 and TRBJ1-5; D remains unclear. V was clipped by 1 base and J by 3 bases, with 8 bases between them. This CDR3 contains 14 residues. CDR1 is SGHRS and CDR2 is YFSETQ in the germline V gene. The CDR3 sequence is CASSLSGVNQPQHF. The CDR3 DNA follows: TGCGCCAGCAGCTTGAGCGGAGTCAATCAGCCCCAGCATTTT. Together with reference TRBV5-1 and TRBJ1-5, the CDR3 gives the full variable domain: KAGVTQTPRYLIKTRGQQVTLSCSPISGHRSVSWYQQTPGQGLQFLFEYFSETQRNKGNFPGRFSGRQFSNSRSEMNVSTLELGDSALYLCASSLSGVNQPQHFGDGTRLSIL.

This clone was observed once. The J gene is TRBJ1-1, the V gene TRBV5-6, with 10 bases identical to TRBD1. Germline V gives CDR1 SGHDT, CDR2 YYEEEE. J gave up 8 bases and V 5 bases, and 9 bases lay outside the gene matches. The CDR3 totals 14 residues. CDR3 coding DNA: TGTGCCAGCAGGTCTCCCGGGACAGGGGAAGAAGCTTTCTTT. This gives the protein CASRSPGTGEEAFF.

The V and J genes are TRBV11-2 and TRBJ2-3, with 13 bases that match TRBD2. This CDR3 region has 16 residues. Germline CDR1 and CDR2: SGHAT and FQNNGV. V trimming: 5 bases; J trimming: 6 bases; junction bases outside the gene matches: 8. CDR3 nucleotides: TGTGCCAGCAGCCCAAGGACTAGCGGGAGCCCCGATACGCAGTATTTT. Protein product: CASSPRTSGSPDTQYF.

This chain joins TRBV6-5 and TRBJ1-1; D may be TRBD1 (5 bases). This CDR3 has 13 amino acids. The V gene's germline CDR1 is MNHEY and CDR2 SVGAGI. Between the trimmed V and J ends, which lost 5 bases and 7 bases, there was a span of 14 bases. CDR3 residues: CASSKAGSREAFF. The DNA for the CDR3 is TGTGCCAGCAGTAAGGCAGGGTCCCGTGAAGCTTTCTTT.

Here the CDR3 DNA reads TGCGCCAGCAGCCAAGACGGCGGGGGGAGGGACCAGCCCCAGCATTTT. This translates into CASSQDGGGRDQPQHF. V usage is TRBV4-1 and J usage is TRBJ1-5; possibly TRBD1 for D (5 bases). Trimming removed 0 bases at V and 7 bases at J, with 16 bases between. The germline gives CDR1 MGHRA, CDR2 YSYEKL. This CDR3 contains 16 residues.

The rearrangement uses TRBV5-4 and TRBJ2-2; TRBD2 is a possible D gene (7 bases). The V end lost 7 bases, the J end lost 4 bases, and 17 bases lay between the germline ends. Germline assignment: CDR1 SGHNT and CDR2 YYREEE (reference sequence). CDR3 size: 15 residues. DNA for the CDR3: TGTGCCAGCGCCTGGGGGGGGCTTGGCACCGGGGAGCTGTTTTTT. Translated, it gives CASAWGGLGTGELFF.

This chain connects TRBV3-1 (or the pseudogene TRBV3-2) to TRBJ2-2, with TRBD1 identical over 12 bases. From germline, CDR1 is LGHDT and CDR2 YNNKEL (reference sequence). The CDR3 is 18 residues long. Trimming removed 3 bases from V and 7 bases from J; junction bases left unmatched: 12. The CDR3 here is CASSHSPGQGANDGELFF. As DNA, the CDR3 is TGTGCCAGCAGCCATAGCCCGGGACAGGGGGCTAATGACGGGGAGCTGTTTTTT.